This T cell receptor (beta chain) was profiled in a study of CD8 T cells in Susac syndrome. The germline CDR1 and CDR2 sequences are GTSNPN and SVGIG (reference sequence). Trimming took off 0 bases at V and 6 bases at J, with 12 bases between the two ends. This CDR3 has 13 residues. In regard to this clonotype: Its antigen is currently unknown.

Reverse transcription of about 0.5 to 1 ug RNA was performed with random hexamers. An immunoSEQ multiplex PCR generated amplified TCR beta CDR3 products spanning 54 Vbeta and 13 Jbeta. TCRdb independently ran MiXCR on the immunoSEQ multiplex PCR reads; one entry per CDR3 protein. The table records 70,000 to 100,000 distinct CDR3 sequences, approximately 92% of them present only once. Overall study findings and caveats: The study's TCR sequencing and HLA analysis covered a relatively small number of individuals, and the study acknowledged this.

The study sequenced TCR beta in blood CD8+ and CD4+ T cells. TEMRA cells were enriched by FACS, while CD8+ and CD4+ T cells were obtained through a negative isolation that was performed magnetically. Sequencing input: CD8+ T cells from PBMCs. This chain uses TRBV30 with TRBJ2-7; D is uncertain. This clonotype was sampled from a human donor in good health. The CDR3 is CAWSVHHTGEQYF. CDR3 DNA sequence: TGTGCCTGGAGTGTACACCACACCGGCGAGCAGTACTTC.